This entry lists 7 T cell receptor beta chains sequenced from one sample in a study of control samples from healthy donors and cancer patients. Libraries were prepared by immunoSEQ multiplex PCR; TCRdb keeps only in-frame clonotypes and omits some of them. The sample holds around 26,000 clones; 80% to 85% are singletons and the top ten take 20% to 25%. Sequenced input: PBMCs. The source is a man in his sixties with colorectal cancer.

This clone was seen a handful of times. V is TRBV6-1 and J is TRBJ2-1; TRBD1 matches 7 bases. The length of the CDR3 is 15 residues. CDR1 and CDR2 from the germline V gene are MNHNS and SASEGT. Trimming at V came to 2 bases and at J to 2 bases, leaving 3 bases not matched to a gene. CDR3 bases: TGTGCCAGCAGTGAAACCGGGACAGCCTACAATGAGCAGTTCTTC. Amino acids: CASSETGTAYNEQFF.

This chain connects TRBV7-7 to TRBJ2-5, with 7 nucleotides matching TRBD1. J was trimmed by 6 bases and V by 6 bases; bases with no gene match: 7. Germline values: CDR1 SSHAT, CDR2 FNYEAQ (reference sequence). The CDR3 totals 13 residues. CDR3 sequence: CASSHDRDQTQYF. DNA for the CDR3: TGTGCCAGCAGTCACGACAGGGACCAGACCCAGTACTTC.

The CDR3 DNA follows: TGTGCCAGCAGTGATCAAGAATTCCAAAGCAATCAGCCCCAGCATTTT. Protein: CASSDQEFQSNQPQHF. The chain has TRBV2 and TRBJ1-5; the D is unclear. Germline loops: CDR1 SNHLY, CDR2 FYNNEI. Trimming stripped 3 bases from V and 1 base from J, with 13 bases between. This CDR3 has 16 residues.

The chain recombines TRBV11-2 with TRBJ2-4; D ambiguous. Germline CDR1 is SGHAT and CDR2 is FQNNGV. The germline V and J ends were trimmed by 5 bases and 0 bases, with 17 bases remaining between them. The CDR3 sequence is 17 residues long. CDR3 nucleotide sequence: TGTGCCAGCAGCCATCGCTCGGGTCTCCTAGCCAAAAACATTCAGTACTTC. Protein product: CASSHRSGLLAKNIQYF.

The genes are TRBV5-1 and TRBJ1-5; D is ambiguous. Germline CDR1 is SGHRS and CDR2 is YFSETQ. The CDR3 runs to 14 residues. Between the trimmed V and J ends, which lost 2 bases and 6 bases, there was a span of 12 bases. The CDR3 protein is CASSFGGVGQPQHF. The CDR3 DNA reads as TGCGCCAGCAGCTTTGGCGGGGTAGGTCAGCCCCAGCATTTT.

The chain employs TRBV5-1 and TRBJ2-3, with D possibly being TRBD2 (6 bases). Per the germline V gene, CDR1 is SGHRS and CDR2 is YFSETQ. This CDR3 region has 15 residues. With 0 bases removed from V and 1 base from J, the gap between germline ends came to 9 bases. The CDR3 bases are TGCGCCAGCAGCTTGGCGGGCGGGGGCACAGATACGCAGTATTTT. As protein: CASSLAGGGTDTQYF.

In its sample, this clone was seen a few times. The rearrangement uses TRBV5-4 and TRBJ2-3, with unresolved D. In germline, CDR1 is SGHNT, CDR2 YYREEE (reference sequence). There are 13 residues in the CDR3. Trimming removed 0 bases at V and 5 bases at J, with 7 bases between. In DNA form, the CDR3 reads TGTGCCAGCAGCTTGGCCCCAGGAGATACGCAGTATTTT. The encoded protein is CASSLAPGDTQYF.